This record concerns one T cell receptor (beta chain) sequence. The germline V and J ends were trimmed by 5 bases and 0 bases, with 19 bases remaining between them. The germline CDR1 and CDR2 sequences are SEHNR and FQNEAQ (reference sequence). The CDR3 loop spans 17 amino acids. Original processing methods: Amplification of reference gene primers was used by the study to estimate nucleated cell counts. Some clones are missing from TCRdb's copy, which holds only in-frame ones; the method was immunoSEQ multiplex PCR. V, J and clone size derive from that table, while D and trimming were established from the DNA sequence. The sample carries 330,000 or so clones, approximately 89% recorded once. This sample is drawn from a study of blood T cell repertoires in COVID-19.

This TCR came from a woman aged 60-70 years with COVID-19, enrolled during active disease. The sample was peripheral blood. The V gene is TRBV7-9, the J gene TRBJ1-1; D is ambiguous. In DNA, the CDR3 is TGTGCCAGCAGCCCGGGAGGGAAGCGATCCTTGAACACTGAAGCTTTCTTT. This gives the protein CASSPGGKRSLNTEAFF. The entire variable domain, with the rest obtained from reference TRBV7-9 and TRBJ1-1, is as follows: DTGVSQNPRHKITKRGQNVTFRCDPISEHNRLYWYRQTLGQGPEFLTYFQNEAQLEKSRLLSDRFSAERPKGSFSTLEIQRTEQGDSAMYLCASSPGGKRSLNTEAFFGQGTRLTVV.